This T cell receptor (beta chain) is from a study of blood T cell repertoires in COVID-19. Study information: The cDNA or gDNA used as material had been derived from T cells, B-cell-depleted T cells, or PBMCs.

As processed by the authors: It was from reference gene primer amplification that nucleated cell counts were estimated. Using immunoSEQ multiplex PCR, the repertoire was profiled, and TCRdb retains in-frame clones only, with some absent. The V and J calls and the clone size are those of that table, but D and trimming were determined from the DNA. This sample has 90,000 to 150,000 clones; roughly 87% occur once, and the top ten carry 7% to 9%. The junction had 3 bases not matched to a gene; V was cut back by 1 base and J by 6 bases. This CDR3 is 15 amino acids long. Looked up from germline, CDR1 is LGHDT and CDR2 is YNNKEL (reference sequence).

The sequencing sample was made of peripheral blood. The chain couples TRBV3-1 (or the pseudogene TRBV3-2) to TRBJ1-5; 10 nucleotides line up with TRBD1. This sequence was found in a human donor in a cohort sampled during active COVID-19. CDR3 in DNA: TGTGCCAGCAGCCAAGGGACAGGGGGAGGTCAGCCCCAGCATTTT. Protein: CASSQGTGGGQPQHF.